The TCR beta chain described here comes from a study of shared clonotypes between healthy human individuals. Assay used: immunoSEQ multiplex PCR; TCRdb lists only in-frame clones, some missing. The sample consists of roughly 2,000,000 clones, around 93% of them appearing once. General observations from the study: The study found lower generation probabilities in non-shared clonotypes than in those shared by all four donors. Depth was large, yet rarefaction showed that sorted-subset sequencing was incomplete. Genetic and exposure-history diversity was limited by the few donors. Estimated richness values were generally larger in naive subsets than in memory subsets.

In the case of this clone: Its specificity is not known.

Germline lookup yields CDR1 SQVTM and CDR2 ANQGSEA. V was pared by 2 bases and J by 4 bases, with 16 bases between. CDR3 size: 15 residues. CD45RO-negative, CCR7-positively selected cells formed the naive CD8 fraction, excluding terminally differentiated effector memory CD45RA+ cells. This chain links TRBV29-1 with TRBJ2-3, with D possibly being TRBD1 (8 bases). The TCR sequence derives from a young man in good health. Some clones in this sample may be carry-over from other donors' samples. What was sequenced was naive CD8+ T cells from PBMCs. As DNA, the CDR3 is TGCAGCGTTGAACGGACAGGGAGGGGGCCAGATACGCAGTATTTT. This encodes CSVERTGRGPDTQYF.